The entry that follows covers one T cell receptor (beta chain) sequence. Primers: 60 Vbeta forward and 13 Jbeta reverse. Sequencing used immunoSEQ multiplex PCR; TCRdb keeps in-frame clones, though not all of them. The profile shows tens of thousands of clones, about 61% of them singletons. The CDR3 has 14 amino acids. V lost 4 bases, J lost 4 bases, and 7 bases stayed unmatched. From germline, CDR1 is KGHSH and CDR2 LQKENI. This sample is part of a study of cytomegalovirus exposure and HLA in healthy donors. The sample taken for sequencing was PBMCs. The TCR sequence derives from a woman aged 45 to 65 in good health and CMV-seronegative. V gene TRBV18 combines with J gene TRBJ2-7; 7 bases map to TRBD1. The CDR3 region is CASSQVGGTYEQYF. DNA for the CDR3: TGTGCCAGCTCACAAGTAGGGGGCACGTACGAGCAGTACTTC.